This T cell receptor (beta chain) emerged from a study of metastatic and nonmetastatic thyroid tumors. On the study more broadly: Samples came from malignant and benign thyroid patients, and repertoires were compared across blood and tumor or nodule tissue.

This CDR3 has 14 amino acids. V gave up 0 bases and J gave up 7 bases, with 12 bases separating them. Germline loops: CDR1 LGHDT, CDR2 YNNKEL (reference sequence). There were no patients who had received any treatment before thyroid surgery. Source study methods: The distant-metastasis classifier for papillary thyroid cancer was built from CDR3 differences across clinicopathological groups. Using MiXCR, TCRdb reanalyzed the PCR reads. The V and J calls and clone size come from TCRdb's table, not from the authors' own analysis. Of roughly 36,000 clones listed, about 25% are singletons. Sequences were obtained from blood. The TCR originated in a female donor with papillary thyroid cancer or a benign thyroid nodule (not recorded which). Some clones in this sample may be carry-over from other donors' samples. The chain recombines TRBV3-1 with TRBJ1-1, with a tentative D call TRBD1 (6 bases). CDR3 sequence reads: CASSQEAGAGEAFF. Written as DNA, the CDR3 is TGTGCCAGCAGCCAAGAGGCAGGGGCGGGTGAAGCTTTCTTT.